Listed below are T cell receptor beta chains from one sample, sequenced in a study of Graves' ophthalmopathy and Graves' hyperthyroidism. TCRdb re-called the multiplex PCR reads through MiXCR, storing one row per CDR3 protein. The repertoire holds about 220,000 distinct CDR3 sequences, roughly 21% seen once, with around 40% in the top ten. The sample consisted of peripheral blood. These receptors originate from a woman between 45 and 60 years old with Graves' ophthalmopathy. Both conserved end residues are part of each CDR3. Each record gives: CDR3 protein, J gene, V gene.

CDR3: CASSTSGKRYEQYF; J: TRBJ2-7; V: TRBV6-1
CDR3: CASSGRDPSGRGVYEQYF; J: TRBJ2-7; V: TRBV11-1
CDR3: CASSESDRYQPQHF; J: TRBJ1-5; V: TRBV6-1
CDR3: CASSRWVWETQYF; J: TRBJ2-5; V: TRBV11-2
CDR3: CASSSRTSGSWMNNEQFF; J: TRBJ2-1; V: TRBV27
CDR3: CASSALPLAGAGGELFF; J: TRBJ2-2; V: TRBV2
CDR3: CASSPHSVILAKNIQYF; J: TRBJ2-4; V: TRBV12-3/TRBV12-4
CDR3: CASSSAGGLDEQYF; J: TRBJ2-7; V: TRBV7-2
CDR3: CASSPGTLLYEQYF; J: TRBJ2-7; V: TRBV4-2
CDR3: CASSFLGDWYEQYF; J: TRBJ2-7; V: TRBV5-1
CDR3: CASSMREGSEAFF; J: TRBJ1-1; V: TRBV19
CDR3: CASSRTGTGQKKETQYF; J: TRBJ2-5; V: TRBV18
CDR3: CASSRLNYGYTF; J: TRBJ1-2; V: TRBV2
CDR3: CASNGPGTSGKLYEQYF; J: TRBJ2-7; V: TRBV12-3/TRBV12-4
CDR3: CASSLSLDGSPLHF; J: TRBJ1-6; V: TRBV7-9
CDR3: CASFGETQYF; J: TRBJ2-5; V: TRBV6-1
CDR3: CATSRRWEVNEQYF; J: TRBJ2-7; V: TRBV15
CDR3: CSARTGGAKNIQYF; J: TRBJ2-4; V: TRBV20-1
CDR3: CSGKRETQYF; J: TRBJ2-5; V: TRBV20-1
CDR3: CASSYSRRRRANYGYTF; J: TRBJ1-2; V: TRBV6-5
CDR3: CASSVGTGARFEAFF; J: TRBJ1-1; V: TRBV9
CDR3: CASSRGQGPLHF; J: TRBJ1-6; V: TRBV28
CDR3: CASSMGRNQPQHF; J: TRBJ1-5; V: TRBV19
CDR3: CSARSGADRSGELFF; J: TRBJ2-2; V: TRBV20-1